This T cell receptor (beta chain) was sequenced for a study of post-analysis software for immune sequencing data. Prepared TCR beta cDNA libraries contained unique molecular identifiers. Input of roughly 0.9 to 11 million T cells yielded some 500,000 cDNA molecules. One entry per CDR3 protein results from TCRdb running MiXCR on the PCR reads. Of 700,000 to 800,000 distinct CDR3 sequences listed, around 27% are singletons. Material for sequencing was blood. This clonotype was sampled from a girl between 5 and 17 years old with multiple sclerosis.

This chain's CDR3 is CASSLSGSTEAFF. The CDR3 DNA follows: TGTGCCAGCAGTTTATCGGGGAGCACTGAAGCTTTCTTT. The V and J genes are TRBV27 and TRBJ1-1; no definite D call. The germline CDR1 and CDR2 sequences are MNHEY and SMNVEV (reference sequence). There are 13 residues in the CDR3. Trimming shortened V by 0 bases and J by 4 bases, and 6 bases separated the two germline ends.